The 26 T cell receptor beta chains below were found in one sample sequenced in a study of blood T cell repertoires in COVID-19. Measured with immunoSEQ multiplex PCR; TCRdb has only the in-frame clones, and not every one. The sample holds under 45,000 clones, just over 85% seen once. The specimen was peripheral blood. These receptors were taken from a middle-aged man with active COVID-19.

This chain links TRBV24-1 with TRBJ1-2, with D unresolved. The CDR3 spans 13 residues. The germline CDR1 and CDR2 sequences are KGHDR and SFDVKD. V lost 4 bases and J 1 base, leaving 6 bases between the germline ends. Here the CDR3 reads CATSDGDNYGYTF. The DNA for the CDR3 is TGTGCCACCAGTGACGGGGATAACTATGGCTACACCTTC.

The chain employs TRBV27 and TRBJ2-7; D remains unclear. This CDR3 comprises 13 residues. The V and J ends lost 8 bases and 1 base respectively, with 12 bases between them. Germline values: CDR1 MNHEY, CDR2 SMNVEV (reference sequence). CDR3 region: CASSGGGSYEQYF. CDR3 sequence (DNA): TGTGCCAGCTCAGGTGGTGGGTCCTACGAGCAGTACTTC.

The J gene is TRBJ1-1, the V gene TRBV6-2 or TRBV6-3, with D possibly being TRBD1 (5 bases). V was trimmed by 0 bases and J by 2 bases, leaving 10 bases between them. CDR3 size: 15 residues. Germline V gene sequence: CDR1 MNHEY, CDR2 SVGEGT. The CDR3 DNA sequence: TGTGCCAGCAGTTACTCCGGGGCGGGAAACACTGAAGCTTTCTTT. Translated: CASSYSGAGNTEAFF.

The chain employs TRBV7-8 and TRBJ1-2, with D perhaps TRBD1 (5 bases). Germline V CDR1 and CDR2: SGHVS, FQNEAQ. The germline V and J ends were trimmed by 5 bases and 8 bases, with 15 bases remaining between them. The CDR3 contains 13 residues. CDR3 loop: CASSTGTAGGYTF. The CDR3 DNA sequence: TGTGCCAGCAGCACCGGGACTGCGGGCGGCTACACCTTC.

The chain recombines TRBV28 with TRBJ1-1; D is unresolved. Germline V gene data show CDR1 as MDHEN and CDR2 as SYDVKM. This CDR3 comprises 13 residues. V dropped 5 bases and J dropped 2 bases, with 9 bases sitting between them. The CDR3 spells CASSRTSNTEAFF. The CDR3 DNA reads TGTGCCAGCAGTCGAACATCCAACACTGAAGCTTTCTTT.

The V call is TRBV19, the J call TRBJ2-3; 9 bases map to TRBD2. The ends lost 1 base at V and 0 bases at J; junction bases unmatched: 2. The germline gives CDR1 LNHDA, CDR2 SQIVND (reference sequence). The CDR3 contains 16 residues. The CDR3 nucleotides are TGTGCCAGTAGTATAGGGCGGGAGGGAAGCACAGATACGCAGTATTTT. Translating gives CASSIGREGSTDTQYF.

This chain uses TRBV5-1 with TRBJ2-5; 13 bases agree with TRBD2. Germline CDR1 SGHRS, CDR2 YFSETQ. The CDR3 consists of 20 residues. J was trimmed by 0 bases and V by 3 bases; bases with no gene match: 14. The CDR3 DNA reads as TGCGCCAGCAGCTCTCTCGGACTAGCGGGGGAGCTATTGGACCAAGAGACCCAGTACTTC. Translating gives CASSSLGLAGELLDQETQYF.

The rearrangement uses TRBV19 and TRBJ2-3; TRBD2 might be the D (5 bases). There are 13 residues in the CDR3. Trimming shortened V by 3 bases and J by 3 bases, and 7 bases separated the two germline ends. CDR1 is LNHDA and CDR2 is SQIVND in the germline V gene (reference sequence). CDR3 loop: CASSMGGTDTQYF. For the CDR3, the DNA is TGTGCCAGTAGTATGGGCGGGACAGATACGCAGTATTTT.

This clone is medium-sized (0.01 to 0.1%) in the sample. The V call is TRBV18, the J call TRBJ2-7; 9 bases are a match to TRBD1. The V gene's germline CDR1 is KGHSH and CDR2 LQKENI. V was pared by 0 bases and J by 3 bases, with 6 bases of the junction left unmatched. The CDR3 covers 16 residues. The CDR3 loop reads CASSPPGTGQLYEQYF. CDR3 nucleotide sequence: TGTGCCAGCTCACCACCTGGGACAGGGCAACTCTACGAGCAGTACTTC.

This sequence joins TRBV6-1 and TRBJ2-2, with a tentative D call TRBD2 (6 bases). This CDR3 contains 16 residues. CDR1 and CDR2 from the germline V gene are MNHNS and SASEGT. Trimming removed 2 bases from V and 2 bases from J, with 12 bases in between. The CDR3 nucleotides are TGTGCCAGCAGTGAAAGGTCGGGAGCTAACACCGGGGAGCTGTTTTTT. It yields the protein CASSERSGANTGELFF.

The chain employs TRBV18 and TRBJ1-2; 10 nucleotides align to TRBD1. The J segment lost 6 bases and the V segment lost 5 bases, leaving 9 bases of the junction unmatched. The CDR3 covers 15 residues. The germline CDR1 and CDR2 sequences are KGHSH and LQKENI. The CDR3 loop is CASSDLPGQGNGYTF. The CDR3 DNA reads as TGTGCCAGCTCAGATCTTCCGGGACAGGGGAATGGCTACACCTTC.

The chain recombines TRBV10-2 with TRBJ2-1, with D possibly matching TRBD2 (6 bases). With 7 bases removed from V and 0 bases from J, the gap between germline ends came to 10 bases. CDR1 is WSHSY and CDR2 is SAAADI in the germline V gene. The CDR3 sequence is 14 residues long. Here the CDR3 reads CASTGAHSYNEQFF. The CDR3 nucleotides are TGCGCCAGCACGGGAGCGCACTCCTACAATGAGCAGTTCTTC.

This chain joins TRBV29-1 and TRBJ2-5, with 8 nucleotides matching TRBD1. The V gene's germline CDR1 is SQVTM and CDR2 ANQGSEA. J was trimmed by 1 base and V by 7 bases; bases with no gene match: 17. The CDR3 is 17 residues long. The CDR3 here is CSAKVAATGVFQETQYF. The CDR3 DNA reads TGCAGCGCAAAGGTAGCGGCGACAGGGGTTTTCCAAGAGACCCAGTACTTC.

The V call is TRBV13, the J call TRBJ2-1; 9 bases line up with TRBD2. This CDR3 comprises 15 residues. V lost 5 bases to trimming and J lost 6 bases; unmatched junction nucleotides: 8. Germline assignment: CDR1 PRHDT and CDR2 FYEKMQ (reference sequence). The CDR3 is CASSPAGTSINEQFF. The CDR3 DNA is TGTGCCAGCAGCCCGGCCGGGACTAGCATCAATGAGCAGTTCTTC.

The chain is built from TRBV6-5 and TRBJ2-7, with D possibly matching TRBD2 (5 bases). The germline gives CDR1 MNHEY, CDR2 SVGAGI. Trimming removed 8 bases at V and 4 bases at J, with 15 bases between. The CDR3 covers 13 residues. The CDR3 DNA reads TGTGCCAGCCAAGGGAGCGGTCGGTACGAGCAGTACTTC. Protein: CASQGSGRYEQYF.

This chain joins TRBV28 and TRBJ1-1; D unclear. The length of the CDR3 is 14 residues. Trimming took 8 bases from V and 1 from J, leaving 14 bases between them. CDR1 and CDR2 (germline): MDHEN, SYDVKM. The CDR3 reads CASATRTGNTEAFF. The CDR3 bases are TGTGCCAGCGCGACCCGAACGGGGAACACTGAAGCTTTCTTT.

CDR3 DNA: TGTGCCAGCAGCTTAACGCGGGATGTGAATGAGCAGTTCTTC. Residues: CASSLTRDVNEQFF. This sequence joins TRBV7-3 and TRBJ2-1; D might be TRBD2 (6 bases). The V gene lost 0 bases and the J gene lost 7 bases, with 10 bases spanning the gap. Germline values: CDR1 SGHTA, CDR2 FQGTGA. The CDR3 loop spans 14 amino acids.

V and J are TRBV28 and TRBJ2-5; possibly TRBD1 for D (5 bases). V was trimmed by 6 bases and J by 6 bases, leaving 11 bases between them. Germline assignment: CDR1 MDHEN and CDR2 SYDVKM. The CDR3 length is 12 residues. CDR3: CASSQGVKTQYF. The CDR3 coding sequence is TGTGCCAGCAGCCAGGGTGTGAAGACCCAGTACTTC.

This sequence joins TRBV10-3 and TRBJ1-3; no reliable D call. The CDR3 has 15 residues. The germline V and J ends were trimmed by 6 bases and 1 base, with 13 bases remaining between them. Germline V gene sequence: CDR1 ENHRY, CDR2 SYGVKD. CDR3 DNA sequence: TGTGCCATCAGCGCTCAGTTGCTTTCTGGAAACACCATATATTTT. Translating it yields CAISAQLLSGNTIYF.

J is TRBJ1-6 and V is TRBV27; the D gene is possibly TRBD1 (5 bases). Trimming left V 3 bases short and J 10 bases short, with 16 bases between. The CDR3 has 15 amino acids. Germline-derived CDR1 and CDR2 are MNHEY and SMNVEV (reference sequence). The CDR3 region is CASSFSGTGGSPLHF. The CDR3 bases are TGTGCCAGCAGTTTTTCCGGGACTGGGGGGTCACCCCTCCACTTT.

The chain carries TRBV5-6 and TRBJ2-2; D uncertain. This CDR3 spans 13 amino acids. CDR1 SGHDT and CDR2 YYEEEE come from the germline V gene. The V and J ends lost 0 bases and 5 bases respectively, with 5 bases between them. The CDR3 sequence is CASSLERTGELFF. The CDR3 bases are TGTGCCAGCAGCTTGGAGCGTACCGGGGAGCTGTTTTTT.

V gene TRBV5-4 combines with J gene TRBJ2-3; D perhaps matches TRBD1 (5 bases). The CDR3 length is 15 residues. V lost 0 bases, J lost 1 base, and 9 bases lay in between. The germline V gene encodes CDR1 SGHNT and CDR2 YYREEE (reference sequence). The CDR3 DNA follows: TGTGCCAGCAGCTTGGGGCTAGGGGGCACAGATACGCAGTATTTT. Translating it yields CASSLGLGGTDTQYF.

The chain is built from TRBV29-1 and TRBJ2-5, with 7 bases matching TRBD1. V was pared by 6 bases and J by 5 bases, with 6 bases of the junction left unmatched. The germline CDR1 and CDR2 sequences are SQVTM and ANQGSEA. This CDR3 spans 12 amino acids. The CDR3, as DNA: TGCAGCGTGGAACAGGGGCCGGAGACCCAGTACTTC. It codes for CSVEQGPETQYF.

V usage is TRBV7-9 and J usage is TRBJ1-4, with 7 nucleotides matching TRBD1. Germline V gene lookup returns CDR1 SEHNR and CDR2 FQNEAQ (reference sequence). The V gene end was trimmed by 2 bases and the J gene end by 8 bases; junction bases not matched to a gene: 11. The CDR3 loop spans 16 amino acids. The DNA of the CDR3 is TGTGCCAGCAGCTTATTATCGACAGGGCGATCGGAAAAACTGTTTTTT. It encodes CASSLLSTGRSEKLFF.

The gene calls are TRBV15 and TRBJ2-1, with 8 bases fitting TRBD2. The germline CDR1 and CDR2 sequences are LNHNV and YYDKDF (reference sequence). V was pared by 0 bases and J by 0 bases, with 13 bases of the junction left unmatched. CDR3 length: 20 residues. DNA of the CDR3: TGTGCCACCAGCAGAGAAATTTCCAGCGGGAGTTTGAGCTCCTACAATGAGCAGTTCTTC. This sequence encodes CATSREISSGSLSSYNEQFF.

The chain employs TRBV30 and TRBJ1-3; D uncertain. CDR3 length: 14 residues. Trimming cost V 2 bases and J 0 bases, with 8 bases left between them. Germline V gives CDR1 GTSNPN, CDR2 SVGIG (reference sequence). The CDR3 loop reads CAWSPRASGNTIYF. The CDR3 DNA reads TGTGCCTGGAGTCCTCGAGCCTCTGGAAACACCATATATTTT. The full variable domain, with the rest looked up from reference TRBV30 and TRBJ1-3, is SQTIHQWPATLVQPVGSPLSLECTVEGTSNPNLYWYRQAAGRGLQLLFYSVGIGQISSEVPQNLSASRPQDRQFILSSKKLLLSDSGFYLCAWSPRASGNTIYFGEGSWLTVV.